A selection of T cell receptor beta chains follows, all from one sample in a study of CD8+CD57+ T cells in acquired aplastic anemia. Each CDR3 protein gets one entry after TCRdb re-called the reads with MiXCR. The sample yields roughly 170,000 distinct CDR3 sequences, 45% to 60% seen once. Sequenced input: sorted CD4+, CD8+, or CD8+CD57+ T cells (not recorded which) from PBMCs. These receptors were taken from a human donor with aplastic anemia. Each CDR3 is given with its conserved first and last residue. The D gene is left open where the match is weak. Where a row states a size, it is once, few, many or the class of an expanded clone; other rows omit it.

>NA|TRBJ1-1|TRBV10-3|many
TGTGCCATCAGAACGGACGGGAACACTGAAGCTTTCTTT
CAIRTDGNTEAFF
>NA|TRBJ1-4|TRBV6-6|many
TGTGCCAGCAGTTCCGACAGGCGTGGAACTAATGAAAAACTGTTTTTT
CASSSDRRGTNEKLFF
>NA|TRBJ2-5|TRBV20-1|NA
TGCAGTGCTATTGTTTGGACAGCGTACCAAGAGACCCAGTACTTC
CSAIVWTAYQETQYF
>NA|TRBJ2-1|TRBV28|many
TGTGCCAGCCGGGGGACTTACCAGCAGTTCTTC
CASRGTYQQFF
>NA|TRBJ1-6|TRBV7-2|NA
TGTGCCAGCAGCTTAATACAGAATTCACCCCTCCACTTT
CASSLIQNSPLHF
>NA|TRBJ2-2|TRBV9|NA
TGTGCCAGCAGCGTAGATTTAGGGGAGCTGTTTTTT
CASSVDLGELFF
>NA|TRBJ2-3|TRBV20-1|few
TGCAGTGCGTTCGGGACACGCACAGATACGCAGTATTTT
CSAFGTRTDTQYF
>NA|TRBJ2-1|TRBV24-1|NA
TGTGCCACCAGCTGGGGGCACAATGAGCAGTTCTTC
CATSWGHNEQFF
>NA|TRBJ2-6|TRBV29-1|few
TGCAGCGCAGTGGTCGGGGTTATGGCTGGGGCCAACGTCCTGACTTTC
CSAVVGVMAGANVLTF
>NA|TRBJ1-2|TRBV10-3|many
TGTGCCATCAGGGGGGCCTCGACCGGGGGCTACACCTTC
CAIRGASTGGYTF
>NA|TRBJ1-5|TRBV6-2/TRBV6-3|NA
TGTGCCAGCAGTTACATGGGCAGGGGTCGCGGGGTAAGTCAGCCCCAGCATTTT
CASSYMGRGRGVSQPQHF
>NA|TRBJ2-7|TRBV28|few
TGTGCCAGCAGTACTAGCCCCCACTACGAGCAGTACTTC
CASSTSPHYEQYF
>NA|TRBJ2-5|TRBV7-2|NA
TGTGCCAGCAGCTACGCCCGAATCGAGACCCAGTACTTC
CASSYARIETQYF
>TRBD1|TRBJ1-2|TRBV6-5|NA
TGTGCCAGCAGTTACCGGACAGGGGGCAATGGCTACACCTTC
CASSYRTGGNGYTF
>TRBD1|TRBJ2-7|TRBV28|many
TGTGCCAGCAGTTTGGGACAGGTTAATCACGAGCAGTACTTC
CASSLGQVNHEQYF
>NA|TRBJ1-2|TRBV9|few
TGTGCCAGCGAGTCCCGAGGTGGCTACACCTTC
CASESRGGYTF
>NA|TRBJ2-3|TRBV24-1|NA
TGTGCCATCAGTGAGTCGATTACAGATACGCAGTATTTT
CAISESITDTQYF
>NA|TRBJ2-7|TRBV2|few
TGTGCCAGCAGGGGGGCCCCTGGGACACGACTATCCTACGAGCAGTACTTC
CASRGAPGTRLSYEQYF
>NA|TRBJ2-7|TRBV11-2|NA
TGTGCCAGCAGCTTGCCAAACGCTTGGTTAGAGCAGTACTTC
CASSLPNAWLEQYF
>NA|TRBJ1-5|TRBV7-8|NA
TGTGCCAGCAGTCTTTGGGGAGGGGCGCCTCAGCCCCAGCATTTT
CASSLWGGAPQPQHF
>TRBD1|TRBJ2-7|TRBV5-5|once
TGTGCCAGCAGCTCGGACAGGGGGTCCTACGAGCAGTACTTC
CASSSDRGSYEQYF
>TRBD1|TRBJ2-5|TRBV20-1|NA
TGCAGTGCTAGACCTAATCCGGGACAGCTGTACCAAGAGACCCAGTACTTC
CSARPNPGQLYQETQYF
>TRBD2|TRBJ2-7|TRBV28|NA
TGTGCCAGCAGTTTGATAACTAGCGTGAAAAACGAGCAGTACTTC
CASSLITSVKNEQYF
>NA|TRBJ2-5|TRBV25-1|NA
TGTGCCAGCAGTGAAAAGAAAGAGACCCAGTACTTC
CASSEKKETQYF
>TRBD1|TRBJ2-3|TRBV12-3/TRBV12-4|few
TGTGCCAGCAGTTCAACCCCCGGGACAGGTTACACAGATACGCAGTATTTT
CASSSTPGTGYTDTQYF
>NA|TRBJ2-1|TRBV20-1|NA
TGCAGTGCCCAAGGGGACTCCTTCTTTCCCCAGTTCTTC
CSAQGDSFFPQFF
>TRBD2|TRBJ2-3|TRBV10-3|few
TGTGCCAGCAGTTCCAGACTAGCGGGGGGTACAGATACGCAGTATTTT
CASSSRLAGGTDTQYF
>TRBD1|TRBJ2-1|TRBV2|NA
TGTGCCAGCAGACGATCCGGGACAGGGCTCAATGAGCAGTTCTTC
CASRRSGTGLNEQFF
>NA|TRBJ1-3|TRBV12-3/TRBV12-4|NA
TGTGCCAGCAACCCGCACTCGGCGGGAAACACCATATATTTT
CASNPHSAGNTIYF
>NA|TRBJ1-1|TRBV6-1|once
TGTGCCAGTAACAGGGTCATGAACACTGAAGCTTTCTTT
CASNRVMNTEAFF
>TRBD2|TRBJ2-1|TRBV29-1|few
TGCAGCGGAAGGACTAGCGGACTAGAGGGGAATGAGCAGTTCTTC
CSGRTSGLEGNEQFF
>NA|TRBJ1-5|TRBV10-3|NA
TGTGCCATCAGCGATGGGAGACTTAGCAATCAGCCCCAGCATTTT
CAISDGRLSNQPQHF
>NA|TRBJ1-5|TRBV20-1|few
TGCAGTGCTAGAGAGAGTATGCGGGCAGGGAGCAATCAGCCCCAGCATTTT
CSARESMRAGSNQPQHF
>TRBD2|TRBJ2-7|TRBV12-3/TRBV12-4|NA
TGTGCCAGCAGCAGCACCGGGACTACGGAGGGCCAGTACTTC
CASSSTGTTEGQYF
>TRBD2|TRBJ2-3|TRBV29-1|many
TGCAGCTCCTCCGGGAGGGATACGCAGTATTTT
CSSSGRDTQYF
>TRBD1|TRBJ2-5|TRBV10-3|NA
TGTGCCATCAGAGCGGACAGGGGAAAAGAAGAGACCCAGTACTTC
CAIRADRGKEETQYF